The sequence of this T cell receptor beta chain was determined in a study of blood T cell repertoires in COVID-19. For the study at large: Spain, Italy and the United States supplied samples that represented acute and convalescent COVID-19. In each case, the material was cDNA or gDNA derived from T cells, B-cell-depleted T cells, or PBMCs.

How the authors handled the data: How many nucleated cells were present was estimated from reference gene primer amplification. Sequenced by immunoSEQ multiplex PCR; TCRdb stores in-frame clones only, minus some. V and J calls and clone size are given by that table; D and trimming were obtained from the DNA. The sample has tens of thousands of clones, roughly 88% seen once; the top ten hold 14%. Germline V gene data show CDR1 as SGHRS and CDR2 as YFSETQ. This CDR3 has 17 residues. Trimming pared 7 bases from V and 5 bases from J, leaving 25 bases between. The V call is TRBV5-1, the J call TRBJ2-1; tentative D call: TRBD2 (5 bases). Sequenced material: peripheral blood. The sequence derives from a human donor in a cohort sampled during active COVID-19. Written as DNA, the CDR3 is TGCGCCAGCGCGCCGGGATCCACTGTAGTAAAAAACAATGAGCAGTTCTTC. Translation gives CASAPGSTVVKNNEQFF.